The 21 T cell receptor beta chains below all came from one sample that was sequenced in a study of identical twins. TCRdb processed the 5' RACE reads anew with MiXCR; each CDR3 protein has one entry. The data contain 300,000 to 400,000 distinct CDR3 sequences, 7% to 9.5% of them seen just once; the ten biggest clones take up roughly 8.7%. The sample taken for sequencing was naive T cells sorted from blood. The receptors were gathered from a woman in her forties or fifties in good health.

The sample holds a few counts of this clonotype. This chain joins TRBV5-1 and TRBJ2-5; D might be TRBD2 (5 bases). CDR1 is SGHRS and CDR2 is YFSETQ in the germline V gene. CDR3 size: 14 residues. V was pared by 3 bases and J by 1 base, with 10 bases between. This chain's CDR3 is CASSWRTVQETQYF. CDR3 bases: TGCGCCAGCAGCTGGAGGACGGTCCAAGAGACCCAGTACTTC.

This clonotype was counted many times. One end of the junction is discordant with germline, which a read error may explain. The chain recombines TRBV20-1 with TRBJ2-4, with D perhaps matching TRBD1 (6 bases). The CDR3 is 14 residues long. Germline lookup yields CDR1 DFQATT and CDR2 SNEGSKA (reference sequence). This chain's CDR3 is CSASSDRTKNIQYF. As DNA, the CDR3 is TGCAGTGCTAGCTCCGACAGGACCAAGAACATTCAGTACTTC.

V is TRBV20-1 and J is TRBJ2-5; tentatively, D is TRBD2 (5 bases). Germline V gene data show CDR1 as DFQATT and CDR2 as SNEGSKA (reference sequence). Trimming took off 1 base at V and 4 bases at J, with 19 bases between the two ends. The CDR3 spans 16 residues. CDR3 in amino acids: CSARGLGRELGETQYF. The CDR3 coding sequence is TGCAGTGCTAGAGGCCTAGGCCGGGAACTTGGAGAGACCCAGTACTTC.

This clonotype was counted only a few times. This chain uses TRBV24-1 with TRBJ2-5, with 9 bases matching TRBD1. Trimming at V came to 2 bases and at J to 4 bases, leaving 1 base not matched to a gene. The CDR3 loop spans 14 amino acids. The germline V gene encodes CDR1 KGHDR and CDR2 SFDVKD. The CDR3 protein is CATSDWGQGETQYF. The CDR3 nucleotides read TGTGCCACCAGTGATTGGGGACAGGGAGAGACCCAGTACTTC.

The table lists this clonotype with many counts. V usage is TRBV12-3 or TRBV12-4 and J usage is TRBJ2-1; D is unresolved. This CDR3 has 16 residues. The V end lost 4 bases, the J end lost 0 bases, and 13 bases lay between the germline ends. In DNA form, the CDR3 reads TGTGCCAGCAGTTCCTCAGACTGGAGCTCCTACAATGAGCAGTTCTTC. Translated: CASSSSDWSSYNEQFF.

The CDR3 here is CSASDRLEGELFF. CDR3 coding DNA: TGCAGCGCCTCCGACAGGCTAGAAGGGGAGCTGTTTTTT. This chain uses TRBV29-1 with TRBJ2-2, with D possibly matching TRBD1 (6 bases). Trimming took 7 bases from V and 8 from J, leaving 17 bases between them. From germline, CDR1 is SQVTM and CDR2 ANQGSEA. The CDR3 contains 13 residues.

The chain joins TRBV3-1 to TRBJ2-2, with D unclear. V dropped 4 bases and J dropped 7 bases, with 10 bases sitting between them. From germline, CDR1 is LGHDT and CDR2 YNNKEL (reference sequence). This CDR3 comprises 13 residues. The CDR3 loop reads CASSPRTHGELFF. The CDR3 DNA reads TGTGCCAGCAGCCCTCGGACGCACGGGGAGCTGTTTTTT.

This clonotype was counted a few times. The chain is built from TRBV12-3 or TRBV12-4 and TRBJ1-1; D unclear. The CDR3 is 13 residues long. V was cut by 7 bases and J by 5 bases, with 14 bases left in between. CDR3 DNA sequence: TGTGCCAGCACCCACGGAGGTTTGACTGAAGCTTTCTTT. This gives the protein CASTHGGLTEAFF.

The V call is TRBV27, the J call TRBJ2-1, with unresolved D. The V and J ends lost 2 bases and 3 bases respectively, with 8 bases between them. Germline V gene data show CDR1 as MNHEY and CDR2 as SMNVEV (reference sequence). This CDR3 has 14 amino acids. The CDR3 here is CASSLDTIYNEQFF. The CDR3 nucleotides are TGTGCCAGCAGTTTAGACACCATCTACAATGAGCAGTTCTTC.

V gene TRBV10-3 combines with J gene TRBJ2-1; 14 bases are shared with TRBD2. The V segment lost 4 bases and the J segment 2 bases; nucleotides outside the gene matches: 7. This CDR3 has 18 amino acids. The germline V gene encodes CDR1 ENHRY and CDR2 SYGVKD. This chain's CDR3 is CAISVTSGRARTYNEQFF. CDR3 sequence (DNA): TGTGCCATCAGTGTGACTAGCGGGAGGGCCAGAACCTACAATGAGCAGTTCTTC.

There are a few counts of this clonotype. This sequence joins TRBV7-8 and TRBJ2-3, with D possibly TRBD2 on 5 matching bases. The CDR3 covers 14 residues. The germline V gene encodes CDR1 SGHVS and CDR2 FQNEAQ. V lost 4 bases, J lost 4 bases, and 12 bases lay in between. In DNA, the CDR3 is TGTGCCAGCAGCTACCTGGAGGTCGCAGATACGCAGTATTTT. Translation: CASSYLEVADTQYF.

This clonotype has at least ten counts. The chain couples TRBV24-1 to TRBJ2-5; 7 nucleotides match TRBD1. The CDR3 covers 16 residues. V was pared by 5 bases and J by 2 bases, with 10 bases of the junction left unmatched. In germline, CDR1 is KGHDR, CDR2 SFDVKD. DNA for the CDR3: TGTGCCACCAGTGGAGCGACAGGGTTGGGGCAAGAGACCCAGTACTTC. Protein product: CATSGATGLGQETQYF.

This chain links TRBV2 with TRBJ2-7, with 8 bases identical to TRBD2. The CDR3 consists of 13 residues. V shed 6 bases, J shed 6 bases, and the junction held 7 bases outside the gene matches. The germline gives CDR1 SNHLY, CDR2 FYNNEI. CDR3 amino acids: CASSPIAGSEQYF. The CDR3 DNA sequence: TGTGCCAGCAGCCCCATAGCGGGATCCGAGCAGTACTTC.

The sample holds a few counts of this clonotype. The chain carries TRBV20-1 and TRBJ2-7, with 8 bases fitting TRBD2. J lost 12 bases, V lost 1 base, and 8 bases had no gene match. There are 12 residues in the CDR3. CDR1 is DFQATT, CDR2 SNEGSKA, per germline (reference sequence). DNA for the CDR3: TGCAGTGCTAGAGTTGCGGGAGGCGAGGTGTACTTC. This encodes CSARVAGGEVYF.

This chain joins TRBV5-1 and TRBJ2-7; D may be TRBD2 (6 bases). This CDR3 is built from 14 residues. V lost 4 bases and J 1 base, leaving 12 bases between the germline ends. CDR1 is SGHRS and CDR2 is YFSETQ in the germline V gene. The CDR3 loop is CASSAGGGSYEQYF. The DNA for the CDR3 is TGCGCCAGCAGCGCCGGTGGGGGGTCCTACGAGCAGTACTTC.

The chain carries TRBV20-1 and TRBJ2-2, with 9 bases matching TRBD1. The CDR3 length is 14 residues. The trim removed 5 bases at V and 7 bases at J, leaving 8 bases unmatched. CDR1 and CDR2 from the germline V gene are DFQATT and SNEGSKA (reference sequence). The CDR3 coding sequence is TGCAGTGCTTTCAACAGGGGGCATGGCGGGGAGCTGTTTTTT. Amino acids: CSAFNRGHGGELFF.

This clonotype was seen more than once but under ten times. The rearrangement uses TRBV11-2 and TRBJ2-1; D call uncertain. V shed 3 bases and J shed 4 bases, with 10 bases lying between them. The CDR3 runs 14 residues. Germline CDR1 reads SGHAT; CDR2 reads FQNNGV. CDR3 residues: CASSFVTEYNEQFF. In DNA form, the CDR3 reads TGTGCCAGCAGCTTCGTAACAGAATACAATGAGCAGTTCTTC.

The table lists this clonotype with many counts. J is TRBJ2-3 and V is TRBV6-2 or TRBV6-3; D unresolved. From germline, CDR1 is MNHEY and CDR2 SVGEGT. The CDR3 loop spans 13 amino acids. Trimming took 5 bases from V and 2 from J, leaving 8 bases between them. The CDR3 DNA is TGTGCCAGCAGTGTCAGAGACACAGATACGCAGTATTTT. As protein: CASSVRDTDTQYF.

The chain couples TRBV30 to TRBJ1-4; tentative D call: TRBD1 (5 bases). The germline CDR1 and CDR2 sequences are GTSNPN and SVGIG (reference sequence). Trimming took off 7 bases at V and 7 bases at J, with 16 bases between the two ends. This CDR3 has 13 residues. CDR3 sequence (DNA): TGTGCCTCAAGGGACCACTTCCTTGAAAAACTGTTTTTT. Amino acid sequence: CASRDHFLEKLFF.

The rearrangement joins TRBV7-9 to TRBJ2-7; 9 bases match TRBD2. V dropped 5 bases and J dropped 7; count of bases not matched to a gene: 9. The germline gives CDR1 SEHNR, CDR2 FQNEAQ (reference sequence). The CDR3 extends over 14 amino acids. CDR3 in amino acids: CASSPGTSRPEQYV. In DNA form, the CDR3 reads TGTGCCAGCAGCCCGGGGACTAGCCGGCCTGAGCAGTACGTC.

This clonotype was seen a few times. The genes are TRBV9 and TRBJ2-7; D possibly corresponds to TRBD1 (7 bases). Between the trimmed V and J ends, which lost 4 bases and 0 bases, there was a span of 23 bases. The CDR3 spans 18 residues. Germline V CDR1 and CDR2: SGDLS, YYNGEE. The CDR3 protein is CASSQRTGDSLSSYEQYF. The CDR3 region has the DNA TGTGCCAGCAGCCAGCGTACGGGGGACAGTCTAAGCTCCTACGAGCAGTACTTC.